These T cell receptor beta chains were read from a single sample in a study of T-cell reconstitution after alpha-beta-depleted transplantation in children. TCRdb reanalysed the PCR reads using MiXCR and keeps one entry per CDR3 protein. The table shows 550,000 to 600,000 distinct CDR3 sequences, with about 23% occurring only once. Material: PBMCs, mostly from graft donor cells, obtained 360 days after TCRalphabeta/CD19-depleted stem cell transplant. Every receptor here comes from a boy in the first two years of life who had a stem cell transplant for acute myeloid leukemia, so the T cells may come from the graft donor. Both conserved end residues are trimmed from each CDR3.

TRBJ2-5,TRBV24-1,ATSGTGHQQATQY
TRBJ2-7,TRBV11-1,ASSLFATSYEQY
TRBJ1-2,TRBV20-1,SARGPTARFYGYT
TRBJ2-7,TRBV7-2,ASSSGLAGDEQY
TRBJ1-2,TRBV6-5,ASSYSSTFNYGYT
TRBJ2-1,TRBV11-1,ASSSRTANEQF
TRBJ2-5,TRBV4-3,ASSQANRQETQY
TRBJ1-5,TRBV12-3/TRBV12-4,ASSLRGRGNQPQH
TRBJ2-5,TRBV2,ASRLLVGVATQY
TRBJ2-7,TRBV10-3,AISESTRQGALYEQY
TRBJ2-3,TRBV12-3/TRBV12-4,ASRPGQASTDTQY
TRBJ2-3,TRBV5-1,ASSSRQGIDTQY